Each of the 26 T cell receptor beta chains below was sequenced from the same sample in a study of sequential checkpoint blockade in melanoma. Profiling relied on immunoSEQ multiplex PCR, and the TCRdb table lists in-frame clones only, not all of them. The table records about 17,000 clones, about 70% of them present only once. Indicated treatment: randomized to nivolumab then ipilimumab (arm A) or the reverse (arm B). This material consisted of CD8+ T cells sorted from blood (inferred from file names), taken from a patient given nivolumab and ipilimumab in sequence. These receptors all come from a human donor with melanoma.

The rearrangement uses TRBV7-8 and TRBJ2-1; 7 positions match TRBD2. Germline CDR1 reads SGHVS; CDR2 reads FQNEAQ. With V trimmed by 5 bases and J by 2 bases, 9 bases remained unmatched. The CDR3 is 16 amino acids. As DNA, the CDR3 is TGTGCCAGCAGCCCGGAGCGGGGCGGGGCCTACAATGAGCAGTTCTTC. The encoded protein is CASSPERGGAYNEQFF.

The chain couples TRBV6-1 to TRBJ2-5; 7 bases line up with TRBD2. The V and J ends lost 1 base and 0 bases, in that order; junction bases with no gene match: 8. The CDR3 totals 17 residues. The germline V gene has CDR1 MNHNS and CDR2 SASEGT. CDR3 region: CASSEGGGPPHQETQYF. CDR3 nucleotide sequence: TGTGCCAGCAGTGAAGGGGGAGGGCCTCCCCACCAAGAGACCCAGTACTTC.

The rearrangement uses TRBV19 and TRBJ1-2; TRBD1 is a possible D gene (6 bases). The CDR3 is made up of 15 amino acids. Trimming took off 3 bases at V and 4 bases at J, with 15 bases between the two ends. Germline CDR1 LNHDA, CDR2 SQIVND (reference sequence). The CDR3 sequence: CASSMPDSWAYGYTF. The DNA of the CDR3 is TGTGCCAGTAGTATGCCGGACAGCTGGGCCTATGGCTACACCTTC.

V and J are TRBV9 and TRBJ1-3, with 8 bases fitting TRBD1. Germline CDR1 SGDLS, CDR2 YYNGEE. The V segment lost 4 bases and the J segment 4 bases; nucleotides outside the gene matches: 4. This CDR3 contains 14 residues. The CDR3 region is CASSIGQGGNTIYF. CDR3 bases: TGTGCCAGCAGCATCGGACAGGGAGGAAACACCATATATTTT.

V and J are TRBV20-1 and TRBJ1-2; no clear D. The CDR3 has 11 residues. V shed 7 bases and J shed 10 bases, with 16 bases lying between them. Germline-derived CDR1 and CDR2 are DFQATT and SNEGSKA (reference sequence). The CDR3 DNA reads as TGCAGTGTTGGCAGCAACTACTTCTACACCTTC. As protein: CSVGSNYFYTF.

The chain links TRBV5-6 to TRBJ2-5, with D perhaps TRBD2 (5 bases). Germline CDR1 SGHDT, CDR2 YYEEEE. V was cut by 1 base and J by 5 bases, with 9 bases left in between. The CDR3 is made up of 13 amino acids. Here the CDR3 reads CASSLRGHETQYF. CDR3 sequence (DNA): TGTGCCAGCAGCTTGAGAGGGCACGAGACCCAGTACTTC.

This clone was observed a single time. V usage is TRBV6-1 and J usage is TRBJ2-3, with D perhaps matching TRBD1 (6 bases). Germline V gene sequence: CDR1 MNHNS, CDR2 SASEGT. V was trimmed by 7 bases and J by 4 bases, leaving 15 bases between them. The CDR3 runs to 14 residues. The CDR3: CASTLDRTSDTQYF. The CDR3 DNA is TGTGCCAGCACCCTAGACAGGACTTCAGATACGCAGTATTTT.

The J gene is TRBJ2-1, the V gene TRBV7-2; 16 bases map to TRBD2. The CDR3 covers 19 residues. Germline CDR1 and CDR2: SGHTA and FQGNSA. Losses at the gene ends were 1 base for V and 0 bases for J; bases not matched to a gene: 3. CDR3 residues: CASSLVGLAGGTSYNEQFF. The CDR3 DNA reads TGTGCCAGCAGCTTAGTGGGACTAGCGGGGGGGACCTCCTACAATGAGCAGTTCTTC. Based on the CDR3 plus reference TRBV7-2 and TRBJ2-1, the full variable domain is GAGVSQSPSNKVTEKGKDVELRCDPISGHTALYWYRQSLGQGLEFLIYFQGNSAPDKSGLPSDRFSAERTGGSVSTLTIQRTQQEDSAVYLCASSLVGLAGGTSYNEQFFGPGTRLTVL.

The gene calls are TRBV27 and TRBJ2-2; 8 nucleotides agree with TRBD1. The germline V gene encodes CDR1 MNHEY and CDR2 SMNVEV (reference sequence). Germline trimming cut 2 bases from V and 7 bases from J; bases unmatched to any gene: 6. The CDR3 runs to 15 residues. The CDR3 loop reads CASSLRQGAIGELFF. DNA for the CDR3: TGTGCCAGCAGTTTACGTCAGGGGGCGATCGGGGAGCTGTTTTTT.

This clone has a handful of counts. The rearrangement uses TRBV14 and TRBJ1-1; possible D gene TRBD1, 5 bases. V was trimmed by 4 bases and J by 9 bases, leaving 21 bases between them. The length of the CDR3 is 15 residues. Germline-derived CDR1 and CDR2 are SGHDN and FVKESK. The CDR3 sequence: CASSPWGDQIGQAFF. In nucleotides, the CDR3 is TGTGCCAGCAGCCCTTGGGGGGACCAAATTGGGCAAGCTTTCTTT.

The genes are TRBV27 and TRBJ2-7; 12 nucleotides line up with TRBD1. CDR1 MNHEY and CDR2 SMNVEV come from the germline V gene (reference sequence). The CDR3 has 15 residues. With 5 bases clipped from V and 4 bases from J, the junction kept 6 bases outside the gene matches. CDR3 loop: CASSPGTGGGYEQYF. DNA of the CDR3: TGTGCCAGCAGTCCGGGGACAGGGGGCGGGTACGAGCAGTACTTC.

The CDR3 coding sequence is TGTGCCAGTCGCTCCCCAGGGCTTGGCTACACCTTC. Translated, it gives CASRSPGLGYTF. The chain uses TRBV19 and TRBJ1-2; weak D call: TRBD1 (5 bases). Germline V gives CDR1 LNHDA, CDR2 SQIVND (reference sequence). This CDR3 region has 12 residues. V lost 8 bases to trimming and J lost 7 bases, with 14 bases between them.

This clone was counted only a few times. This sequence joins TRBV9 and TRBJ1-1; a possible D gene is TRBD1 (5 bases). The V end was cut by 5 bases, the J end by 8 bases, with 16 bases between. The CDR3 has 13 residues. CDR1 is SGDLS, CDR2 YYNGEE, per germline. CDR3 nucleotides: TGTGCCAGCAGGGCGATAGGGGCCCACGAAGCTTTCTTT. It specifies CASRAIGAHEAFF.

The CDR3 sequence is CASSPPEGRTEAFF. DNA for the CDR3: TGTGCCAGCAGCCCACCGGAGGGGAGGACTGAAGCTTTCTTT. This sequence joins TRBV5-5 and TRBJ1-1, with TRBD1 as a possible D gene (5 bases). The CDR3 contains 14 residues. The germline V gene has CDR1 SGHKS and CDR2 YYEKEE (reference sequence). Trimming removed 4 bases from V and 5 bases from J, with 15 bases in between.

The V and J genes are TRBV9 and TRBJ1-2, with 10 bases fitting TRBD1. Germline V gene sequence: CDR1 SGDLS, CDR2 YYNGEE. The junction had 5 bases not matched to a gene; V was cut back by 3 bases and J by 3 bases. The CDR3 consists of 15 residues. In nucleotides, the CDR3 is TGTGCCAGCAGCGCCCCGGGGACAGGGGACTATGGCTACACCTTC. Its protein is CASSAPGTGDYGYTF.

V and J are TRBV7-3 and TRBJ1-1; D call uncertain. This CDR3 region has 13 residues. The ends were cut back, 1 base at V and 2 bases at J, with 5 bases in the middle. Germline V lookup: CDR1 SGHTA, CDR2 FQGTGA. In nucleotides, the CDR3 is TGTGCCAGCAGCTTAATCCTAAACACTGAAGCTTTCTTT. It specifies CASSLILNTEAFF.

There are a few counts of this clone. The rearrangement joins TRBV7-9 to TRBJ2-7; D call uncertain. The CDR3 spans 12 residues. The germline CDR1 and CDR2 sequences are SEHNR and FQNEAQ (reference sequence). CDR3 sequence: CASSLGPNALSV. CDR3 DNA sequence: TGTGCCAGCAGCTTAGGACCCAACGCCCTAAGCGTC.

In its sample, this clone is medium-sized. The V call is TRBV7-9, the J call TRBJ1-1; 9 nucleotides align to TRBD1. Germline CDR1 and CDR2: SEHNR and FQNEAQ (reference sequence). The CDR3 has 13 amino acids. V lost 11 bases to trimming and J lost 1 base; unmatched junction nucleotides: 5. CDR3 sequence reads: CALKQGANTEAFF. CDR3 sequence (DNA): TGTGCCCTAAAACAGGGGGCGAACACTGAAGCTTTCTTT.

The gene calls are TRBV6-5 and TRBJ1-1, with D possibly matching TRBD1 (5 bases). V was shortened by 5 bases and J by 5 bases, with 18 bases between the two germline ends. The germline CDR1 and CDR2 sequences are MNHEY and SVGAGI. The CDR3 runs 15 residues. The CDR3 nucleotides read TGTGCCAGCAGTCGGACGGGGGAGCTAAAAACTGAAGCTTTCTTT. It encodes CASSRTGELKTEAFF.

A few counts support this clone. The rearrangement links TRBV7-5 to TRBJ2-7; TRBD2 reflects the table's D call only, with no check against the DNA. TRBV7-5 is reported as a pseudogene. The CDR3 length is 15 residues. The DNA for the CDR3 is TGTGCCAGCAGCTCCGGGGGTGGGGGTTTCTACGAGCAGTACGTC. It codes for CASSSGGGGFYEQYV.

The chain joins TRBV6-5 to TRBJ2-5; 7 bases map to TRBD1. Germline lookup yields CDR1 MNHEY and CDR2 SVGAGI. This CDR3 contains 14 residues. After removal of 2 bases from V and 5 bases from J, the junction contained 5 bases not matched to a gene. DNA for the CDR3: TGTGCCAGCAGTTACGGGCAGGGGGACGAGACCCAGTACTTC. Amino acids: CASSYGQGDETQYF.

CDR3 coding DNA: TGTGCCAGCAGCTCAACAGACTCTGGAAACACCATATATTTT. Translated, it gives CASSSTDSGNTIYF. The rearrangement uses TRBV7-9 and TRBJ1-3; D is undetermined. The germline CDR1 and CDR2 sequences are SEHNR and FQNEAQ (reference sequence). The CDR3 loop spans 14 amino acids. Trimming stripped 4 bases from V and 0 bases from J, with 7 bases between.

The chain is built from TRBV6-6 and TRBJ1-1; no clear D. With 3 bases removed from V and 1 base from J, the gap between germline ends came to 9 bases. The CDR3 length is 14 residues. The germline gives CDR1 MNHNY, CDR2 SVGAGI (reference sequence). The CDR3 here is CASSYMNGNTEAFF. The CDR3 nucleotides are TGTGCCAGCAGTTATATGAACGGGAACACTGAAGCTTTCTTT.

V gene TRBV13 combines with J gene TRBJ2-7; no definite D call. The V gene lost 5 bases and the J gene lost 2 bases, with 13 bases spanning the gap. CDR3 length equals 14 residues. Germline values: CDR1 PRHDT, CDR2 FYEKMQ (reference sequence). The CDR3 here is CASSPQQRTYEQYF. The CDR3 DNA follows: TGTGCCAGCAGCCCCCAACAGAGAACCTACGAGCAGTACTTC.

As for this clone: One junction end does not reproduce the germline sequence, and a read error may be involved. The chain is built from TRBV6-1 and TRBJ2-1, with D maybe TRBD2 (5 bases). The CDR3 is made up of 12 amino acids. Germline loops: CDR1 MNHNS, CDR2 SASEGT. The CDR3 DNA follows: TGTGCCGGCAGTTTCGGAGGCAATGAGCAGTTCTTC. Its translation is CAGSFGGNEQFF.

The table lists this clone with a few counts. V is TRBV7-9 and J is TRBJ1-4; tentatively, D is TRBD1 (5 bases). Trimming left V 7 bases short and J 8 bases short, with 14 bases between. The CDR3 runs to 13 residues. Germline loops: CDR1 SEHNR, CDR2 FQNEAQ (reference sequence). The CDR3 nucleotides are TGTGCCAGCACCCTACGGGGGTTAGAAAAACTGTTTTTT. Encoded protein: CASTLRGLEKLFF.